This T cell receptor (beta chain) was obtained from a study of control samples from healthy donors and cancer patients. From germline, CDR1 is LGHDT and CDR2 YNNKEL (reference sequence). This CDR3 contains 18 residues. Points on this clone: One end of the junction is discordant with germline, which a read error may explain.

TCRdb keeps only in-frame clones here, not all; method: immunoSEQ multiplex PCR. The sample yields approximately 150,000 clones, roughly nine tenths seen once. This sequence was found in a woman in her 30s in good health. The sequencing sample was made of blood. V usage is TRBV3-1 (or the pseudogene TRBV3-2) and J usage is TRBJ2-7, with D perhaps assigned TRBD1 or TRBD2 (6 bases each). As DNA, the CDR3 is TGTGCCAGCAGCCAAGATAGACCGGGGGCCTCCTCTTCCTACGAGCAGTGCTTC. Its protein is CASSQDRPGASSSYEQCF.